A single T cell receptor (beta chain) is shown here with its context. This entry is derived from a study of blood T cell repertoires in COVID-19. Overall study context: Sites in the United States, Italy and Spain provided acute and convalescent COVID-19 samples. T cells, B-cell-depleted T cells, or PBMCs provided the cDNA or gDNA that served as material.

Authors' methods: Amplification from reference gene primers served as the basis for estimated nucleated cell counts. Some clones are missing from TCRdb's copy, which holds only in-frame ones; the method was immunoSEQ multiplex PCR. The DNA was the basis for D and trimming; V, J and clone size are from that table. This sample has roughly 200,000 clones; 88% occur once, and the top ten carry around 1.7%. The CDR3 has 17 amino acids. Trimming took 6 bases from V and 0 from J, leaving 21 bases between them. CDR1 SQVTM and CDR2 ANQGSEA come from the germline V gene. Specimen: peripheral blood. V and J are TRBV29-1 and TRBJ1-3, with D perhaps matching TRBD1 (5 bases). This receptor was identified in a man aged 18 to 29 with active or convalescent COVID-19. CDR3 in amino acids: CSVGRHALDNSGNTIYF. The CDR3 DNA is TGCAGCGTCGGAAGACACGCCTTGGACAACTCTGGAAACACCATATATTTT.